This TCR beta chain was documented in a study of early T cells in non-severe SARS-CoV-2 infection. Regarding this clonotype: Its target is not known.

In TCRdb, the 5' RACE reads were re-called with MiXCR into one record per CDR3 protein. The sample holds 35,000 to 45,000 distinct CDR3 sequences; less than 8% are singletons and the top ten take 24%. This CDR3 is 13 amino acids long. CDR1 is SGHTA and CDR2 is FQGNSA in the germline V gene. V shed 6 bases and J shed 10 bases, with 17 bases lying between them. Study-wide results and caveats: Clonotype matching in VDJdb favored anti-spike CD8 responses and did not capture private and CD4 specificities.

Sequenced here: whole blood, sampled at baseline. The chain combines TRBV7-2 with TRBJ2-3; D not certain. This TCR was sampled from an adult who was a healthcare worker with PCR-confirmed SARS-CoV-2 infection or an uninfected control (not recorded which). The CDR3, as DNA: TGTGCCAGCAGTCCTGACTGGGCTAGTGCGCAGTATTTT. Protein sequence: CASSPDWASAQYF.